This T cell receptor (beta chain) derives from a study of T cells expressing NK-cell markers. Germline V CDR1 and CDR2: SGHAT, FQNNGV. The CDR3 runs to 18 residues. TCRdb reprocessed the 5' RACE reads, keeping one entry per CDR3 protein, no DNA. The data include some 440,000 distinct CDR3 sequences; the top ten clones carry almost 1.5%. This sequence originates from a woman aged 45-65 years in good health. The rearrangement links TRBV11-2 to TRBJ2-1; TCRdb picks TRBD2, but there is no DNA to check that call. The sequencing sample was made of blood T cells: a sorted CD56 or NKG2C T cell subset, CD4+ or CD8+ T cells, or bulk PBMC T cells (not recorded which). CDR3 region: CASSLQLRRLAGLNEQFF.